Listed below are T cell receptor beta chains from one sample, sequenced in a study of breast tumors, draining lymph nodes, adjacent tissues. TCRdb reanalysed the multiplex PCR reads using MiXCR and keeps one entry per CDR3 protein. The repertoire includes about 200,000 distinct CDR3 sequences, under 40% of them detected once, and approximately 3.3% sits in the top ten. Sequenced sample: axillary lymph node tissue. Receptors were obtained from a female donor with breast cancer. Some clones in this sample may be carry-over from other donors' samples. CDR3s include the opening cysteine and the closing phenylalanine or tryptophan. D genes are given only for firm matches. Expanded clones get a size class; other rows say once, few or many, or leave the size out.

>TRBV11-2|TRBJ2-7|many|-
CASSLERGVPPGEQYF
TGTGCCAGCAGCTTAGAAAGAGGAGTTCCCCCGGGGGAGCAGTACTTC
>TRBV19|TRBJ1-2|many|-
CASSTTGPQRGYTF
TGTGCCAGTAGTACGACAGGACCTCAGAGGGGCTACACCTTC
>TRBV18|TRBJ1-1|-|-
CASSPQGGTQAFF
TGTGCCAGCTCACCACAGGGAGGGACTCAAGCTTTCTTT
>TRBV14|TRBJ2-1|-|-
CASSQVSSGEQFF
TGTGCCAGCAGCCAAGTTTCCTCCGGGGAGCAGTTCTTC
>TRBV12-3/TRBV12-4|TRBJ2-2|many|-
CASSTTVQNTGELFF
TGTGCCAGCAGTACGACCGTCCAGAACACCGGGGAGCTGTTTTTT
>TRBV2|TRBJ1-4|-|TRBD1
CASSPRDRGSEKLFF
TGTGCCAGCAGTCCCCGGGACAGGGGTAGTGAAAAACTGTTTTTT
>TRBV9|TRBJ2-1|-|TRBD2
CASSVGEQGTSGRADNEQFF
TGTGCCAGCAGCGTAGGTGAACAGGGGACTAGCGGGAGGGCCGACAATGAGCAGTTCTTC
>TRBV2|TRBJ2-5|many|TRBD2
CASSEGSGGQTQYF
TGTGCCAGCAGTGAAGGTAGCGGGGGGCAGACCCAGTACTTC
>TRBV12-3/TRBV12-4|TRBJ2-6|many|TRBD1
CASSLTRDRAGANVLTF
TGTGCCAGCAGTTTAACCCGGGACAGGGCTGGGGCCAACGTCCTGACTTTC
>TRBV19|TRBJ1-1|few|-
CASSIGPLRPMNTEAFF
TGTGCCAGTAGTATTGGCCCTCTTCGGCCCATGAACACTGAAGCTTTCTTT
>TRBV29-1|TRBJ1-2|many|-
CSVEDSGPYRGGYTF
TGCAGCGTTGAAGATTCCGGGCCCTATAGGGGTGGCTACACCTTC
>TRBV6-1|TRBJ2-2|-|TRBD2
CASSGIAGGPTGELFF
TGTGCCAGCAGTGGGATAGCGGGAGGGCCCACCGGGGAGCTGTTTTTT
>TRBV6-1|TRBJ1-5|many|-
CASSGEGGYNQPQHF
TGTGCCAGCAGCGGAGAGGGGGGCTACAATCAGCCCCAGCATTTT
>TRBV9|TRBJ2-7|many|-
CASSVGTIHEQYF
TGTGCCAGCAGCGTAGGGACTATCCACGAGCAGTACTTC
>TRBV19|TRBJ2-3|-|TRBD1
CASSIGNRGDTDTQYF
TGTGCCAGTAGTATAGGGAACAGGGGGGACACAGATACGCAGTATTTT
>TRBV5-1|TRBJ2-7|many|TRBD2
CASSLAGTSGRGRYEQYF
TGCGCCAGCAGCTTGGCCGGGACTAGCGGGAGGGGAAGGTACGAGCAGTACTTC
>TRBV6-5|TRBJ2-2|many|-
CASRRGVDTGELFF
TGTGCCAGCAGGCGGGGCGTCGACACCGGGGAGCTGTTTTTT
>TRBV29-1|TRBJ2-7|many|TRBD2
CSVGGYEQYF
TGCAGCGTGGGGGGGTACGAGCAGTACTTC
>TRBV12-3/TRBV12-4|TRBJ2-5|-|TRBD2
CASSFASLAGGAETQYF
TGTGCCAGCAGTTTCGCGTCGCTAGCGGGGGGTGCCGAGACCCAGTACTTC
>TRBV27|TRBJ2-5|-|-
CASSLRVATETQYF
TGTGCCAGCAGTTTAAGGGTAGCGACCGAGACCCAGTACTTC
>TRBV15|TRBJ2-1|many|TRBD1
CATSRLTGGHNEQFF
TGTGCCACCAGCAGATTGACAGGGGGCCACAATGAGCAGTTCTTC
>TRBV20-1|TRBJ1-4|many|TRBD1
CSPGQGEEKLFF
TGCAGCCCGGGACAGGGTGAGGAAAAACTGTTTTTT
>TRBV4-2|TRBJ2-3|many|TRBD2
CASSQGSGLITDTQYF
TGTGCCAGCAGCCAAGGTTCGGGACTAATCACAGATACGCAGTATTTT
>TRBV3-1|TRBJ1-3|many|-
CASIQGNTIYF
TGTGCCAGCATCCAGGGAAACACCATATATTTT
>TRBV7-9|TRBJ2-1|-|TRBD1
CASSKPGQGINEQFF
TGTGCCAGCTCAAAACCGGGACAGGGGATAAATGAGCAGTTCTTC
>TRBV10-3|TRBJ1-3|many|-
CAISEYSGNTIYF
TGTGCCATCAGTGAATATTCGGGAAACACCATATATTTT
>TRBV18|TRBJ2-1|-|TRBD1
CASSPQGAGYNEQFF
TGTGCCAGCTCACCACAGGGGGCCGGCTACAATGAGCAGTTCTTC
>TRBV5-1|TRBJ1-1|few|-
CASSWGGSNTEAFF
TGCGCCAGCAGCTGGGGAGGATCGAACACTGAAGCTTTCTTT
>TRBV7-2|TRBJ2-3|many|TRBD2
CASSPSLAGGQHTQYF
TGTGCCAGCAGCCCAAGCCTAGCGGGGGGGCAACATACGCAGTATTTT
>TRBV25-1|TRBJ2-2|-|-
CASVRTGGGELFF
TGTGCCAGCGTCAGGACCGGTGGCGGGGAGCTGTTTTTT
>TRBV19|TRBJ1-5|-|-
CASNRQLGHNQPQHF
TGTGCCAGTAATCGGCAGTTGGGGCACAATCAGCCCCAGCATTTT
>TRBV5-1|TRBJ1-2|many|-
CASSLGTGPNYGYTF
TGCGCCAGCAGCTTGGGTACAGGGCCTAACTATGGCTACACCTTC
>TRBV24-1|TRBJ2-3|many|-
CATSLQATDTQYF
TGTGCCACCAGCTTACAGGCCACAGATACGCAGTATTTT
>TRBV19|TRBJ1-2|many|TRBD1
CASIEGRGPGGYTF
TGTGCCAGTATTGAAGGCAGGGGGCCCGGCGGCTACACCTTC
>TRBV6-2/TRBV6-3|TRBJ2-5|once|TRBD2
CASSYQSGEMQETQYF
TGTGCCAGCAGTTATCAGAGCGGGGAGATGCAAGAGACCCAGTACTTC
>TRBV7-3|TRBJ2-2|-|-
CASSLQSRGTGELFF
TGTGCCAGCAGCTTACAGTCACGGGGAACCGGGGAGCTGTTTTTT
>TRBV5-1|TRBJ2-1|many|TRBD1
CASSVGQVYNEQFF
TGCGCCAGCTCAGTGGGACAGGTCTACAATGAGCAGTTCTTC
>TRBV5-1|TRBJ1-5|many|TRBD1
CASSPGDRAGNQPQHF
TGCGCCAGCAGCCCTGGGGACAGGGCAGGCAATCAGCCCCAGCATTTT
>TRBV29-1|TRBJ1-6|-|-
CSLVAGYNSPLHF
TGCAGCTTGGTGGCGGGTTATAATTCACCCCTCCACTTT
>TRBV5-8|TRBJ2-3|-|TRBD2
CASSLMSSGRTDTQYF
TGTGCCAGCAGCTTGATGTCTAGCGGGAGAACAGATACGCAGTATTTT
>TRBV10-3|TRBJ2-5|many|-
CAISSTVQETQYF
TGTGCCATCAGTTCGACAGTACAAGAGACCCAGTACTTC
>TRBV19|TRBJ1-5|many|-
CASSLRGQNQPQHF
TGTGCCAGTAGTCTCCGGGGGCAAAATCAGCCCCAGCATTTT
>TRBV20-1|TRBJ2-3|many|TRBD1
CSARQGRTGSGTDTQYF
TGCAGTGCTAGACAAGGTCGGACAGGGTCGGGTACAGATACGCAGTATTTT
>TRBV5-6|TRBJ1-4|many|TRBD1
CASSRGQGAQNEKLFF
TGTGCCAGCAGCCGCGGACAGGGCGCTCAGAATGAAAAACTGTTTTTT
>TRBV15|TRBJ1-6|-|TRBD1
CATSATGNNSPLHF
TGTGCCACCAGCGCGACAGGGAATAATTCACCCCTCCACTTT
>TRBV20-1|TRBJ2-1|many|TRBD1
CSAETGDRFNEQFF
TGCAGTGCGGAGACGGGGGACAGGTTCAATGAGCAGTTCTTC
>TRBV30|TRBJ2-7|few|-
CAWSPTPGPGTYEQYF
TGTGCCTGGAGTCCTACGCCGGGACCGGGGACCTACGAGCAGTACTTC
>TRBV20-1|TRBJ2-5|many|TRBD2
CSAATLTSGETQYF
TGCAGTGCTGCCACCTTGACTAGCGGGGAGACCCAGTACTTC
>TRBV2|TRBJ2-3|once|TRBD2
CASRSAGAVADTQYF
TGTGCCAGCAGGTCAGCGGGAGCCGTCGCAGATACGCAGTATTTT
>TRBV4-2|TRBJ1-6|-|-
CASSQLDTEAALHF
TGTGCCAGCAGCCAACTGGACACCGAAGCGGCCCTCCACTTT